This TCR beta chain was observed in a study of blood T cell repertoires in COVID-19. The germline gives CDR1 MNHEY, CDR2 SVGAGI. The CDR3 runs 15 residues. V lost 2 bases and J lost 4, with 14 bases in between. Original processing notes: Using reference gene primer amplification, nucleated cell counts were estimated. Measured with immunoSEQ multiplex PCR; TCRdb has only the in-frame clones, and not every one. V and J calls and clone size are copied from that table; D and trimming were computed from the DNA. This sample yields fewer than 200,000 clones, of which roughly 82% are seen a single time; more than 4% belongs to the top ten.

The sequence came from a woman in her sixties with acute COVID-19. Material for sequencing was PBMCs or T cells enriched from blood (not recorded which). The gene calls are TRBV6-5 and TRBJ1-2; perhaps TRBD1 as D (6 bases). CDR3 in amino acids: CASSYRDTRGYGYTF. The CDR3 coding sequence is TGTGCCAGCAGTTACAGGGACACTCGGGGCTATGGCTACACCTTC.